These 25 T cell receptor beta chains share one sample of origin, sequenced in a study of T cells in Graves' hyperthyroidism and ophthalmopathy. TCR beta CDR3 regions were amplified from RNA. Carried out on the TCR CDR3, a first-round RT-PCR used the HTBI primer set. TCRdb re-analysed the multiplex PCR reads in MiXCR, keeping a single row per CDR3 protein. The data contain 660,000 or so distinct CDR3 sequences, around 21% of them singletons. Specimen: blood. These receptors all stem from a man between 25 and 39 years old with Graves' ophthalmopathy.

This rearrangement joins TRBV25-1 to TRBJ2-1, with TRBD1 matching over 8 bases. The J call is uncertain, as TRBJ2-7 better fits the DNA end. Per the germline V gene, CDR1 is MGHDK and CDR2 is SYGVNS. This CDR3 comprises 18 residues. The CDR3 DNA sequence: TGTGCCAGCAGTGAAATGGGGTGGAGGACAGGGATCTACAATGAGCAGTACTTC. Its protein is CASSEMGWRTGIYNEQYF.

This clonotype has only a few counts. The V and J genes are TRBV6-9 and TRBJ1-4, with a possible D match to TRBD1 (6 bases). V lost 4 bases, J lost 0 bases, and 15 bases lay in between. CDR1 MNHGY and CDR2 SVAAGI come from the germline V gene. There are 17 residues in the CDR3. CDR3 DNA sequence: TGTGCCAGCAGTTCCAGGGGAGAGCCTTCAACTAATGAAAAACTGTTTTTT. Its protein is CASSSRGEPSTNEKLFF.

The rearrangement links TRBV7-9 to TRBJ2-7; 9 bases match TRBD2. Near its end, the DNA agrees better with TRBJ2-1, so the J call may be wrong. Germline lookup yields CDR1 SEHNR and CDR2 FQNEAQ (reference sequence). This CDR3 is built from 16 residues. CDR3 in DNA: TGTGCCAGCAGCTCTCTAGGCGGGAGGGAATCCTACGAGCAGTTCTTC. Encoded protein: CASSSLGGRESYEQFF.

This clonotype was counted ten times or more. In DNA, the CDR3 is TGTGCCAGCAGTTTAGGGGGGGACCCTGCCCAGTACTTC. This translates into CASSLGGDPAQYF. The chain carries TRBV28 and TRBJ2-5, with 7 bases fitting TRBD2. Germline CDR1 and CDR2: MDHEN and SYDVKM. With V trimmed by 2 bases and J by 9 bases, 6 bases remained unmatched. The CDR3 is made up of 13 amino acids.

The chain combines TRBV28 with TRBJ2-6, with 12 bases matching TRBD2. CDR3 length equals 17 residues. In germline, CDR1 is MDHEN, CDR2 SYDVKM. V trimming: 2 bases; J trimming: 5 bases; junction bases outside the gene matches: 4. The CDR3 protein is CASSLILAGGRANVLTF. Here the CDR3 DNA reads TGTGCCAGCAGTTTAATACTAGCGGGGGGACGGGCCAACGTCCTGACTTTC. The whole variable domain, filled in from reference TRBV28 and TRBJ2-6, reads DVKVTQSSRYLVKRTGEKVFLECVQDMDHENMFWYRQDPGLGLRLIYFSYDVKMKEKGDIPEGYSVSREKKERFSLILESASTNQTSMYLCASSLILAGGRANVLTFGAGSRLTVL.

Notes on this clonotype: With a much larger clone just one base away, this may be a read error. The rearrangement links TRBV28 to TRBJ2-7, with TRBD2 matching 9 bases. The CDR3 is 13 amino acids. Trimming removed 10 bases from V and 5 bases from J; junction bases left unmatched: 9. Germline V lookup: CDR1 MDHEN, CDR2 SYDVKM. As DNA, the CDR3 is TGTGCCAACAGCGAAGCGGGAGGAGACGAGCAGTACTTC. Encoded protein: CANSEAGGDEQYF.

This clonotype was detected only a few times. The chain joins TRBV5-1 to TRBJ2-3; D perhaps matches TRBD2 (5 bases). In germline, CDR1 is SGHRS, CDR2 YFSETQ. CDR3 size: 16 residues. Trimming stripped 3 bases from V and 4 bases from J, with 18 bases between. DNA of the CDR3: TGCGCCAGCAGCTCAAACGGGGTTCAGCAAGCAGATACGCAGTATTTT. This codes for CASSSNGVQQADTQYF. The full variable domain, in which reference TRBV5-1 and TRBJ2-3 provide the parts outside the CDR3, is KAGVTQTPRYLIKTRGQQVTLSCSPISGHRSVSWYQQTPGQGLQFLFEYFSETQRNKGNFPGRFSGRQFSNSRSEMNVSTLELGDSALYLCASSSNGVQQADTQYFGPGTRLTVL.

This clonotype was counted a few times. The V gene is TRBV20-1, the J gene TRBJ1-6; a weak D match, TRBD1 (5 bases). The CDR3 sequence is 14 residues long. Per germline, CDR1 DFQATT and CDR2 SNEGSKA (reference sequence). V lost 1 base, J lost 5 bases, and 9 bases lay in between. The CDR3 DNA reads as TGCAGTGCTAGAGGCGACAGAGATAATTCACCCCTCCACTTT. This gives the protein CSARGDRDNSPLHF.

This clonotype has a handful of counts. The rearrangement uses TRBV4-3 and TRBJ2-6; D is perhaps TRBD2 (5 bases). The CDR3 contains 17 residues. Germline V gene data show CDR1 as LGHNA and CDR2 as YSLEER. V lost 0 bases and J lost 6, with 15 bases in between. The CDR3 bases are TGCGCCAGCAGCCAAGATAGCGCCACAAGAAAGGCCAACGTCCTGACTTTC. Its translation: CASSQDSATRKANVLTF.

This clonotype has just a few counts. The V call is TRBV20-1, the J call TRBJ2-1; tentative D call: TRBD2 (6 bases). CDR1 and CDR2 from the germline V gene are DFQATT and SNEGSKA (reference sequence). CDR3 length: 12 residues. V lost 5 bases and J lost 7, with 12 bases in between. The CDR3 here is CSARGNLNEQFF. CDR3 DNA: TGCAGTGCTCGCGGGAATCTTAATGAGCAGTTCTTC.

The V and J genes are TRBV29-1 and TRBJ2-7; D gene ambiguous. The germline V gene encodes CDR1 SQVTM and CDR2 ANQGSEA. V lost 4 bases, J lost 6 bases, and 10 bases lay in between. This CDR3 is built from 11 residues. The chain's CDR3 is CSVASAGEQYF. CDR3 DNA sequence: TGCAGCGTTGCCTCCGCCGGCGAGCAGTACTTC.

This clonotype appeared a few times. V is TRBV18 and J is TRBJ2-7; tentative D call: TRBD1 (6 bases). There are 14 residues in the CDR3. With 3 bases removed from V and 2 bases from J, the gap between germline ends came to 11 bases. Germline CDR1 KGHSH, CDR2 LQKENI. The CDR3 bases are TGTGCCAGCTCACCGGACAGAAACACCTACGAGCAGTACTTC. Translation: CASSPDRNTYEQYF.

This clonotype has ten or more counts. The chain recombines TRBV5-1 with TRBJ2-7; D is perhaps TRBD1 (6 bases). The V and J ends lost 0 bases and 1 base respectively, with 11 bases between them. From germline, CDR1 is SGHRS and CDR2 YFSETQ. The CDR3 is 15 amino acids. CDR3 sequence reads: CASSLDRDTSYEQYF. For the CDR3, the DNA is TGCGCCAGCAGCTTGGACCGGGACACTTCCTACGAGCAGTACTTC.

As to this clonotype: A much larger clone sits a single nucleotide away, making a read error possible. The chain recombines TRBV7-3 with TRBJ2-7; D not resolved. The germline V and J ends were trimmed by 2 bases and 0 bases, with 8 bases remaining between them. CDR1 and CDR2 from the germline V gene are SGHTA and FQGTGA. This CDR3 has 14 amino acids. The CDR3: CASSLLPRSYEQYF. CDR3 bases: TGTGCCAGCAGCTTACTGCCCCGCTCCTACGAGCAGTACTTC.

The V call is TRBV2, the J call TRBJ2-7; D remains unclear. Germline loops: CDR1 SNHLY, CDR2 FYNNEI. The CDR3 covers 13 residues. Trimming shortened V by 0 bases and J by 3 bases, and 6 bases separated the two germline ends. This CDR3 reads CASSEAGLYEQYF. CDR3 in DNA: TGTGCCAGCAGTGAAGCCGGGCTCTACGAGCAGTACTTC.

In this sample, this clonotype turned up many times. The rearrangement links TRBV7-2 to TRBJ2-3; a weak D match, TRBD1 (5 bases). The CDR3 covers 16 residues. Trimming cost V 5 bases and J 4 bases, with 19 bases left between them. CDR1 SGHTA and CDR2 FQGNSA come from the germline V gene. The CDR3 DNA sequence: TGTGCCAGCAGCGCCCCGGGCCAGGGTGTATCAGATACGCAGTATTTT. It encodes CASSAPGQGVSDTQYF.

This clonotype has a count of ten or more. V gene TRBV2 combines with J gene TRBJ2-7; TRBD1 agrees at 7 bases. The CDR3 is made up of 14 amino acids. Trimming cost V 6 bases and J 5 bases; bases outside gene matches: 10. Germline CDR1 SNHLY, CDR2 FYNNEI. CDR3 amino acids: CASSRDSPLDEQYF. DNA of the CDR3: TGTGCCAGCAGCCGGGACAGTCCCTTAGACGAGCAGTACTTC.

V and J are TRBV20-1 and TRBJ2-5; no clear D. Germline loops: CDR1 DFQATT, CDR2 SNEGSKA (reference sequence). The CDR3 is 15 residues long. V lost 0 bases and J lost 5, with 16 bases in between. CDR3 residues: CSARDLGRARETQYF. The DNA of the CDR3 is TGCAGTGCTAGAGATCTTGGCCGGGCCCGGGAGACCCAGTACTTC.

In DNA form, the CDR3 reads TGCAGTGTATACAAGAACACCGGGGAGCTGTTTTTT. It codes for CSVYKNTGELFF. The gene calls are TRBV20-1 and TRBJ2-2; unclear D gene. V was pared by 7 bases and J by 1 base, with 7 bases between. This CDR3 region has 12 residues. Germline values: CDR1 DFQATT, CDR2 SNEGSKA (reference sequence).

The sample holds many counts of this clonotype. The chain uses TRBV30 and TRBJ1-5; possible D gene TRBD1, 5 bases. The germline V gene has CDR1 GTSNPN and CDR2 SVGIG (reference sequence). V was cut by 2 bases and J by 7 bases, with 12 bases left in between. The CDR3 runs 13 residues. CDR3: CAWSSRVRQPQHF. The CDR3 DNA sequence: TGTGCCTGGAGTTCCAGGGTGAGACAGCCCCAGCATTTT.

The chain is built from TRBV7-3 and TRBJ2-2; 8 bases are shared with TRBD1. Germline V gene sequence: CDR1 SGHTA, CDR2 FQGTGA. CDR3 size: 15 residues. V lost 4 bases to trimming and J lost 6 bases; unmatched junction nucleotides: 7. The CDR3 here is CASSSGQASAGELFF. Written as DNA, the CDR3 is TGTGCCAGCAGCTCGGGACAGGCATCGGCCGGGGAGCTGTTTTTT.

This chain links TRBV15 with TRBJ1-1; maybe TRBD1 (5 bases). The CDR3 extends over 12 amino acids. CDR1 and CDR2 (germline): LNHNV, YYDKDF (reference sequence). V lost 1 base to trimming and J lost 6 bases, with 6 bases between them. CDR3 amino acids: CATSRAGAEAFF. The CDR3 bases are TGTGCCACCAGCAGAGCGGGGGCTGAAGCTTTCTTT.

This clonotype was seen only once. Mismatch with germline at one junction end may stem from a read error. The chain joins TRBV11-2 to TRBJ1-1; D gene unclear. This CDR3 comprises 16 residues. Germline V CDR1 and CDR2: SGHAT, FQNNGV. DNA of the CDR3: TGCGCCAGCAGCCACCAATTCAAGGGCCCGAACACTGAAGCTTTCTTT. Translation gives CASSHQFKGPNTEAFF.

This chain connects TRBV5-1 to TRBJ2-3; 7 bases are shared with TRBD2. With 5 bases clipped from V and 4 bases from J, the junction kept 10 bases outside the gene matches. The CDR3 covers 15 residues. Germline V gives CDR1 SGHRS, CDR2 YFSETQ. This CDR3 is CASRKAAGVSDTQYF. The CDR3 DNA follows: TGCGCCAGCAGGAAGGCGGCGGGAGTTTCAGATACGCAGTATTTT.

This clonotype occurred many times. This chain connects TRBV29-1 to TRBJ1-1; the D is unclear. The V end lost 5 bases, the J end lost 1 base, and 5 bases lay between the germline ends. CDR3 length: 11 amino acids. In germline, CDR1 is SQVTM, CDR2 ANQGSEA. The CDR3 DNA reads TGCAGCGTTAGGGAGAACACTGAAGCTTTCTTT. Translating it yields CSVRENTEAFF.